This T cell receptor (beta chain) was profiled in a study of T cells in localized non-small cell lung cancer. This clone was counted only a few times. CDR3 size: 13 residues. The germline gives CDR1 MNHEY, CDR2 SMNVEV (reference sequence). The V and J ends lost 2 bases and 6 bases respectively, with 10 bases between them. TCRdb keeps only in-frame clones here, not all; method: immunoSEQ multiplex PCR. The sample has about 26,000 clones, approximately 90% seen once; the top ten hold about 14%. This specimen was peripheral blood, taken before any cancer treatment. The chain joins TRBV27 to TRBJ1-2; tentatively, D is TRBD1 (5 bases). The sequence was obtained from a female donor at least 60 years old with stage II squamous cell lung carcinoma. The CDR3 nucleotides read TGTGCCAGCAGTTTAGGGGGGGAGAATGGCTACACCTTC. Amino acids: CASSLGGENGYTF.